The text below deals with one T cell receptor (beta chain). This sample is drawn from a study of blood T cell repertoires in COVID-19. As for the study in general: The United States, Italy and Spain were the sources of the acute and convalescent COVID-19 samples. In each case, the material was cDNA or gDNA derived from T cells, B-cell-depleted T cells, or PBMCs.

The CDR3 is made up of 13 amino acids. V was pared by 5 bases and J by 4 bases, with 11 bases between. Germline lookup yields CDR1 SGHVS and CDR2 FNYEAQ. In the study's own analysis: Reference gene primers were amplified, and this amplification served to estimate nucleated cell counts. Data came from immunoSEQ multiplex PCR; TCRdb stores just in-frame clones and leaves some out. V, J and clone size derive from that table, while D and trimming were established from the DNA sequence. This table holds around 180,000 clones, 80% to 90% found once. All enrollees were roughly 18 to 95 years old and from fewer than 30 US areas.

The clonotype originates from a woman aged 40 to 49 with acute COVID-19. The sample taken for sequencing was PBMCs or T cells enriched from blood (not recorded which). The chain employs TRBV7-6 and TRBJ2-5, with D tentatively TRBD2 (5 bases). CDR3 region: CASSVMAGETQYF. The CDR3, as DNA: TGTGCCAGCAGCGTTATGGCGGGAGAGACCCAGTACTTC.